This TCR beta chain is drawn from a study of lymphopenia after photon versus proton radiotherapy. Study outcomes and limitations: Proton therapy kept repertoires fairly stable, unlike photons, which gained effector/memory cells.

Repertoires were generated with immunoSEQ multiplex PCR, while TCRdb's copy carries only in-frame clones and drops some. The repertoire has 53,000 or so clones, over 70% of them found once; the top ten carry over 25%. With V trimmed by 4 bases and J by 8 bases, 4 bases remained unmatched. CDR1 is SNHLY, CDR2 FYNNEI, per germline. The CDR3 has 13 residues. Remarks on this clone: Its antigen is unidentified.

V and J are TRBV2 and TRBJ1-5, with 8 bases aligning to TRBD1. The sequencing here drew on peripheral blood, taken from a patient treated with photon-based radiotherapy. The TCR sequence derives from a man aged 50 to 60 with gastric cancer. The CDR3 nucleotides are TGTGCCAGCAGTGGACAGGGGTATGAGCCCCAGCATTTT. Residues: CASSGQGYEPQHF.